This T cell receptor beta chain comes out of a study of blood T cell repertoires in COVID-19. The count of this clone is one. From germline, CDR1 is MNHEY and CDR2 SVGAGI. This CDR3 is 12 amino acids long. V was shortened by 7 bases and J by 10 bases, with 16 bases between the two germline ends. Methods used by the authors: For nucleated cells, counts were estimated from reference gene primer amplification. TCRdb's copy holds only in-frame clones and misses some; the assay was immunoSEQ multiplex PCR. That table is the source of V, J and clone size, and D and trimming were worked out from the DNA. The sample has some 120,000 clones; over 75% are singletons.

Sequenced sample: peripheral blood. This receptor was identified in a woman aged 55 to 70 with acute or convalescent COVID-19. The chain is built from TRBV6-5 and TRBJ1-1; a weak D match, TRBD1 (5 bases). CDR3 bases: TGTGCCAGCACCCAAAAGGGGTCAGGAGCTTTCTTT. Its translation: CASTQKGSGAFF.